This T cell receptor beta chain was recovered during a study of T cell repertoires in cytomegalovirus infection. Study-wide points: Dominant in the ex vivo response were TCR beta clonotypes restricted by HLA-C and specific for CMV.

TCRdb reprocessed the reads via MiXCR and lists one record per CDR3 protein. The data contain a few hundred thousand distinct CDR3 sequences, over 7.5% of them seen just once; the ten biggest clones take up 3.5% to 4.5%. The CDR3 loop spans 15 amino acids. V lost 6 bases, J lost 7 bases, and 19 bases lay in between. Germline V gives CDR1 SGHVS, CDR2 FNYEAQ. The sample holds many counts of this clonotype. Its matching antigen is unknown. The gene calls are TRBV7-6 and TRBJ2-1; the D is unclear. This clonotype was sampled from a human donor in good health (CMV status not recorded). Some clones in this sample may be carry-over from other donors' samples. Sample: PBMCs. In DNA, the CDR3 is TGTGCCAGCAGTTCCCTCGCTGCTTACGGTAATGAGCAGTTCTTC. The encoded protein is CASSSLAAYGNEQFF.